The 30 T cell receptor beta chains below all came from one sample that was sequenced in a study of type 1 and type 2 diabetes patients. The PCR template was genomic DNA. A primer set of 30 forward and 13 reverse primers amplified the CDR3. TCRdb independently ran MiXCR on the multiplex PCR reads; one entry per CDR3 protein. The sample carries around 300,000 distinct CDR3 sequences, roughly 48% recorded once. The sample comprised peripheral blood mononuclear cells (PBMCs). Receptor source: a man between 18 and 29 years old with type 2 diabetes.

The chain employs TRBV19 and TRBJ2-1; 7 positions match TRBD2. Germline CDR1 and CDR2: LNHDA and SQIVND (reference sequence). The CDR3 loop spans 16 amino acids. V was pared by 1 base and J by 2 bases, with 5 bases of the junction left unmatched. The CDR3 bases are TGTGCCAGTAGTATAGGGAGGAGCGGGGCCTACAATGAGCAGTTCTTC. Its protein product is CASSIGRSGAYNEQFF.

This chain links TRBV9 with TRBJ2-7; 9 bases agree with TRBD2. Germline V CDR1 and CDR2: SGDLS, YYNGEE. With 2 bases clipped from V and 5 bases from J, the junction kept 8 bases outside the gene matches. The CDR3 is 15 residues long. The CDR3 loop reads CASSVSGSKGDEQYF. The CDR3 DNA follows: TGTGCCAGCAGCGTTAGCGGGAGTAAAGGGGACGAGCAGTACTTC.

The rearrangement uses TRBV19 and TRBJ2-2; maybe TRBD1 (5 bases). The V end was cut by 3 bases, the J end by 3 bases, with 8 bases between. The CDR3 spans 14 residues. The germline V gene encodes CDR1 LNHDA and CDR2 SQIVND (reference sequence). The CDR3 sequence: CASSIRVDTGELFF. CDR3 sequence (DNA): TGTGCCAGTAGTATCAGGGTGGACACCGGGGAGCTGTTTTTT.

This clonotype was found a few times. Written as DNA, the CDR3 is TGCAGTGCGGGAGGACATGGGGATTCACCCCTCCACTTT. This gives the protein CSAGGHGDSPLHF. This rearrangement joins TRBV20-1 to TRBJ1-6; possibly TRBD1 for D (5 bases). Germline CDR1 DFQATT, CDR2 SNEGSKA (reference sequence). The CDR3 extends over 13 amino acids. The V and J ends lost 6 bases and 8 bases respectively, with 14 bases between them.

CDR3 coding DNA: TGCAGCGTTGTGGGGGGGGCAAGCTCCTACGAGCAGTACTTC. This gives the protein CSVVGGASSYEQYF. This sequence joins TRBV29-1 and TRBJ2-7; weak D call: TRBD2 (7 bases). The V gene's germline CDR1 is SQVTM and CDR2 ANQGSEA. V was trimmed by 4 bases and J by 0 bases, leaving 13 bases between them. CDR3 size: 14 residues.

This clonotype was observed a handful of times. The J gene is TRBJ2-1, the V gene TRBV29-1; 8 bases line up with TRBD2. Germline assignment: CDR1 SQVTM and CDR2 ANQGSEA. Unmatched junction bases numbered 9, after V lost 2 bases and J lost 15 bases. There are 12 residues in the CDR3. The CDR3 loop reads CSVEKGLVSSFF. CDR3 in DNA: TGCAGCGTTGAAAAGGGACTAGTAAGTTCGTTCTTC.

The gene calls are TRBV12-3 or TRBV12-4 and TRBJ1-1; D is possibly TRBD1 (6 bases). V lost 3 bases and J lost 2, with 13 bases in between. The CDR3 extends over 15 amino acids. DNA for the CDR3: TGTGCCAGCAGTTTCCCGGGGGCCGGAAACACTGAAGCTTTCTTT. Protein: CASSFPGAGNTEAFF.

The rearrangement links TRBV28 to TRBJ2-5; D is tentatively TRBD1 or TRBD2 (5 bases each). Germline-derived CDR1 and CDR2 are MDHEN and SYDVKM. With 6 bases removed from V and 14 bases from J, the gap between germline ends came to 22 bases. CDR3 size: 13 residues. The CDR3 DNA reads as TGTGCCAGCAGGTCCAGGGAGTCATTCGACTATTACTTC. Translating it yields CASRSRESFDYYF.

This sequence joins TRBV6-1 and TRBJ2-7, with TRBD1 identical over 8 bases. This CDR3 contains 15 residues. V dropped 0 bases and J dropped 6; count of bases not matched to a gene: 7. CDR1 and CDR2 from the germline V gene are MNHNS and SASEGT. CDR3 in amino acids: CASSEARAGGREQYF. For the CDR3, the DNA is TGTGCCAGCAGTGAAGCGAGGGCAGGGGGCCGCGAGCAGTACTTC.

There are a few counts of this clonotype. This chain uses TRBV7-7 with TRBJ2-1, with 14 bases lining up with TRBD2. The CDR3 loop spans 15 amino acids. Unmatched junction bases numbered 5, after V lost 5 bases and J lost 8 bases. Per germline, CDR1 SSHAT and CDR2 FNYEAQ (reference sequence). Written as DNA, the CDR3 is TGTGCCAGCAGCGCGGGACTAGCGGGAGTAGATGAGCAGTTCTTC. It translates to CASSAGLAGVDEQFF.

A word on this clonotype: This could be a read error, since a much larger clone is one nucleotide away. For the CDR3, the DNA is TGTGCCGGTAGTGCCAAGGGGGACACTGAAGCTTTCTTT. Residues: CAGSAKGDTEAFF. The chain carries TRBV19 and TRBJ1-1; D is perhaps TRBD1 (6 bases). CDR1 LNHDA and CDR2 SQIVND come from the germline V gene (reference sequence). CDR3 length: 13 residues.

The chain links TRBV25-1 to TRBJ2-5, with 9 bases matching TRBD1. CDR1 MGHDK and CDR2 SYGVNS come from the germline V gene. This CDR3 contains 14 residues. Trimming cost V 3 bases and J 4 bases; bases outside gene matches: 3. The CDR3 reads CASSEGTGLETQYF. The CDR3 coding sequence is TGTGCCAGCAGTGAGGGGACAGGGCTAGAGACCCAGTACTTC.

Only a few counts were recorded for this clonotype. The chain links TRBV6-5 to TRBJ2-7; D might be TRBD2 (5 bases). Trimming removed 5 bases from V and 4 bases from J, with 12 bases in between. Germline CDR1 and CDR2: MNHEY and SVGAGI. The CDR3 contains 13 residues. CDR3 protein: CASSEWRVYEQYF. The CDR3 bases are TGTGCCAGCAGTGAATGGCGGGTGTACGAGCAGTACTTC.

The CDR3 spells CASPSGTQPQHF. The CDR3 DNA reads TGTGCCAGTCCCTCAGGGACTCAGCCCCAGCATTTT. The chain couples TRBV19 to TRBJ1-5, with TRBD1 as a possible D gene (5 bases). The ends were cut back, 8 bases at V and 6 bases at J, with 11 bases in the middle. The CDR3 spans 12 residues. CDR1 LNHDA and CDR2 SQIVND come from the germline V gene (reference sequence).

This clonotype was seen just once. Written as DNA, the CDR3 is TGTGCCAGCAGCTTAGCCCCTTTCGGGGGGCGAGAGACCCAGTACTTC. Translation: CASSLAPFGGRETQYF. The chain is built from TRBV7-9 and TRBJ2-5; D is perhaps TRBD2 (7 bases). CDR1 and CDR2 from the germline V gene are SEHNR and FQNEAQ (reference sequence). The germline V and J ends were trimmed by 0 bases and 4 bases, with 15 bases remaining between them. The CDR3 spans 16 residues.

The V and J genes are TRBV19 and TRBJ1-4, with a possible D match to TRBD1 (5 bases). CDR1 is LNHDA, CDR2 SQIVND, per germline (reference sequence). V was cut by 6 bases and J by 2 bases, with 10 bases left in between. This CDR3 spans 14 amino acids. CDR3 in DNA: TGTGCCAGTAGGACGGGACGGACTAATGAAAAACTGTTTTTT. Translating it yields CASRTGRTNEKLFF.

The chain has TRBV20-1 and TRBJ2-7; TRBD1 agrees at 8 bases. Germline V gene sequence: CDR1 DFQATT, CDR2 SNEGSKA (reference sequence). V trimming: 0 bases; J trimming: 7 bases; junction bases outside the gene matches: 8. The CDR3 is made up of 14 amino acids. Here the CDR3 DNA reads TGCAGTGCTAGAGATCGGCAGGGGGCAGGGGAGCAGTACTTC. Its translation is CSARDRQGAGEQYF.

Concerning this clonotype itself: Because the CDR3 is missing its conserved closing phenylalanine or tryptophan, this is likely a read error. The chain is built from TRBV29-1 and TRBJ1-2; tentatively, D is TRBD1 (5 bases). Looked up from germline, CDR1 is SQVTM and CDR2 is ANQGSEA. Deletions cut 3 bases from V and 5 bases from J, with 10 bases between. The CDR3 is 12 amino acids. The CDR3 here is CSVEGDLYGYTV. Here the CDR3 DNA reads TGCAGCGTTGAGGGGGATCTATATGGCTACACCGTC.

In regard to this clonotype: A much larger clonotype is one base distant, so this may be a read error. The missing conserved phenylalanine or tryptophan at the end of this CDR3 makes a read error likely. In DNA form, the CDR3 reads TGTGCCATCAGTGACCGACAGGGGGGGACCCAGTACCTC. Protein: CAISDRQGGTQYL. V gene TRBV6-5 combines with J gene TRBJ2-5, with 9 bases fitting TRBD1. The length of the CDR3 is 13 residues. Looked up from germline, CDR1 is MNHEY and CDR2 is SVGAGI.

The table lists this clonotype with a few counts. This chain connects TRBV19 to TRBJ1-1, with unresolved D. The germline V gene encodes CDR1 LNHDA and CDR2 SQIVND (reference sequence). The CDR3 has 15 residues. The V gene lost 5 bases and the J gene lost 4 bases, with 17 bases spanning the gap. The CDR3 DNA is TGTGCCAGTAGTGCCTACTTGAGCGGGCGCACTGAAGCTTTCTTT. Its protein product is CASSAYLSGRTEAFF.

The genes are TRBV25-1 and TRBJ2-1; 13 bases line up with TRBD2. The CDR3 runs to 21 residues. V dropped 3 bases and J dropped 8; count of bases not matched to a gene: 22. Germline V gene lookup returns CDR1 MGHDK and CDR2 SYGVNS. The CDR3 region has the DNA TGTGCCAGCAGTGATCGCCGGGAGGGGGCCGGACTAGCGGGAGATTCACATGAGCAGTTCTTC. Encoded protein: CASSDRREGAGLAGDSHEQFF.

The chain employs TRBV5-6 and TRBJ2-7; either TRBD1 or TRBD2 may fit D (6 bases each). CDR1 is SGHDT, CDR2 YYEEEE, per germline. V dropped 1 base and J dropped 3 bases, with 11 bases sitting between them. The CDR3 runs to 14 residues. The CDR3 nucleotides read TGTGCCAGCAGCTTGATGGGGGGCGACTACGAGCAGTACTTC. Its translation: CASSLMGGDYEQYF.

The chain has TRBV30 and TRBJ2-7; D is ambiguous. The CDR3 is 12 residues long. Trimming left V 3 bases short and J 0 bases short, with 6 bases between. Germline CDR1 reads GTSNPN; CDR2 reads SVGIG (reference sequence). CDR3 amino acids: CAWRGFSYEQYF. CDR3 bases: TGTGCCTGGAGGGGTTTCTCCTACGAGCAGTACTTC.

This clonotype was seen a handful of times. An end of the junction does not agree with germline; a read error may underlie this. This chain uses TRBV5-5 with TRBJ1-6; D is ambiguous. Per the germline V gene, CDR1 is SGHKS and CDR2 is YYEKEE (reference sequence). The CDR3 spans 13 residues. The CDR3 is CASNLDLGSPLHF. The DNA for the CDR3 is TGCGCCAGCAATTTAGATTTGGGTTCACCCCTCCACTTT. Using reference TRBV5-5 and TRBJ1-6 for the parts outside the CDR3, the full variable domain is DAGVTQSPTHLIKTRGQQVTLRCSPISGHKSVSWYQQVLGQGPQFIFQYYEKEERGRGNFPDRFSARQFPNYSSELNVNALLLGDSALYLCASNLDLGSPLHFGNGTRLTVT.

V usage is TRBV9 and J usage is TRBJ2-1; tentatively, D is TRBD2 (6 bases). V lost 0 bases and J 7 bases, leaving 14 bases between the germline ends. This CDR3 comprises 15 residues. Germline V gene lookup returns CDR1 SGDLS and CDR2 YYNGEE. CDR3 protein: CASSVELAYSNEQFF. As DNA, the CDR3 is TGTGCCAGCAGCGTAGAACTAGCATACTCGAATGAGCAGTTCTTC.

The chain recombines TRBV6-5 with TRBJ2-5; perhaps TRBD1 as D (6 bases). Trimming took 2 bases from V and 4 from J, leaving 17 bases between them. Germline V gene lookup returns CDR1 MNHEY and CDR2 SVGAGI. CDR3 length equals 16 residues. The CDR3 region has the DNA TGTGCCAGCAGTTACGACCGGGACACTCCGGCAGAGACCCAGTACTTC. It is translated as CASSYDRDTPAETQYF.

V usage is TRBV30 and J usage is TRBJ2-7; 12 nucleotides line up with TRBD2. V dropped 0 bases and J dropped 3; count of bases not matched to a gene: 15. This CDR3 contains 19 residues. Per germline, CDR1 GTSNPN and CDR2 SVGIG (reference sequence). The chain's CDR3 is CAWSVQLLAGGPKFYEQYF. The CDR3 region has the DNA TGTGCCTGGAGTGTACAACTCCTAGCGGGAGGGCCTAAGTTCTACGAGCAGTACTTC.

The CDR3 DNA reads TGTGCCAGCAGCTTAATCTCCGGGGCCGGGGCCAACGTCCTGACTTTC. Translation: CASSLISGAGANVLTF. This rearrangement joins TRBV7-3 to TRBJ2-6; D may match TRBD1 or TRBD2 (5 bases each). The CDR3 is made up of 16 amino acids. Looked up from germline, CDR1 is SGHTA and CDR2 is FQGTGA. V lost 1 base to trimming and J lost 4 bases, with 11 bases between them.

The chain recombines TRBV6-2 or TRBV6-3 with TRBJ1-5; weak D call: TRBD1 (6 bases). Per the germline V gene, CDR1 is MNHEY and CDR2 is SVGEGT. The CDR3 spans 16 residues. Trimming removed 7 bases at V and 7 bases at J, with 23 bases between. CDR3 nucleotide sequence: TGTGCCAGCACCTACTCCCCAGGGGCCGGAGGACAGCCCCAGCATTTT. Translation gives CASTYSPGAGGQPQHF.

With respect to this clonotype: The junction departs from the called germline gene at one end, perhaps through a read error. The chain carries TRBV7-8 and TRBJ2-5; D might be TRBD2 (6 bases). TRBJ2-1 explains the end of the DNA better; the J call may be wrong. Germline V gives CDR1 SGHVS, CDR2 FQNEAQ. This CDR3 contains 13 residues. This CDR3 is CASIGSGLNGQFF. In nucleotides, the CDR3 is TGTGCCAGCATAGGGAGCGGGTTGAATGGGCAGTTCTTC.